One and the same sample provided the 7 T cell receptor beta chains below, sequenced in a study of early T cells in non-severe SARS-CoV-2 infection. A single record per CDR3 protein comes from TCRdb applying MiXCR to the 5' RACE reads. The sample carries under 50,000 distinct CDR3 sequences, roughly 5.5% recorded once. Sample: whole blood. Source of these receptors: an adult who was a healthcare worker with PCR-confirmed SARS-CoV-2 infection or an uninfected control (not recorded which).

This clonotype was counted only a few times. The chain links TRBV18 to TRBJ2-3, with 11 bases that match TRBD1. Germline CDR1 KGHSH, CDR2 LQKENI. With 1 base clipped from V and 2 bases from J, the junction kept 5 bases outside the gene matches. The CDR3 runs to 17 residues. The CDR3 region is CASSPLGQGAITDTQYF. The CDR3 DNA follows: TGTGCCAGCTCACCACTTGGACAGGGGGCAATCACAGATACGCAGTATTTT.

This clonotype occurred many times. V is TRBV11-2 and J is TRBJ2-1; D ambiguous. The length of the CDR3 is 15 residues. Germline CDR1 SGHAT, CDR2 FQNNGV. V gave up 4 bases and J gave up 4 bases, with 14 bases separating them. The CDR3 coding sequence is TGTGCCAGCAGCTCCCGATATGACGCATACAATGAGCAGTTCTTC. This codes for CASSSRYDAYNEQFF.

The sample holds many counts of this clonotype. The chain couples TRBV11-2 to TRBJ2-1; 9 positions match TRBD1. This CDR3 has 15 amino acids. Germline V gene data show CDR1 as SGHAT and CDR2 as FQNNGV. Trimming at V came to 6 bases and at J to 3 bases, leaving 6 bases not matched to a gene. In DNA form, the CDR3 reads TGTGCCAGCAGAACAGGGGGCGCAAACTACAATGAGCAGTTCTTC. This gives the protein CASRTGGANYNEQFF.

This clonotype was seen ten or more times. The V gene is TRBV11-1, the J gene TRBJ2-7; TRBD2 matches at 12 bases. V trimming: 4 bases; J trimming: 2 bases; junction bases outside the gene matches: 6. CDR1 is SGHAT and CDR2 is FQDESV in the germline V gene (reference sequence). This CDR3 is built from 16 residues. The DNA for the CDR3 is TGTGCCAGCAGCTCACTAGCGGGAGGTCTGGCCTACGAGCAGTACTTC. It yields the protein CASSSLAGGLAYEQYF.

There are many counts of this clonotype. The CDR3 protein is CSARDRGRAGARATGELFF. The DNA of the CDR3 is TGCAGTGCTAGAGATCGTGGTCGGGCGGGGGCGCGTGCCACCGGGGAGCTGTTTTTT. The chain carries TRBV20-1 and TRBJ2-2, with D perhaps TRBD2 (7 bases). V was clipped by 0 bases and J by 4 bases, with 24 bases between them. The CDR3 length is 19 residues. CDR1 is DFQATT, CDR2 SNEGSKA, per germline (reference sequence).

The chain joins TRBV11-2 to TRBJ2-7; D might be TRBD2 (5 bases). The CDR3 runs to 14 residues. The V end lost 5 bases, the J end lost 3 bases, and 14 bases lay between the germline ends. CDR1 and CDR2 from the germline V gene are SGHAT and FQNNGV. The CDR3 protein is CASSAAGWIYEQYF. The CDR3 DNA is TGTGCCAGCAGCGCCGCGGGCTGGATCTACGAGCAGTACTTC.

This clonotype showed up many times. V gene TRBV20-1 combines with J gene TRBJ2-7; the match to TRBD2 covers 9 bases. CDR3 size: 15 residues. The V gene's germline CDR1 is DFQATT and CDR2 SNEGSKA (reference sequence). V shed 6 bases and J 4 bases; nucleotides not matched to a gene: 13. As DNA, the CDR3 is TGCAGTGCCACCGTCTATGCGGGAGGGCCATACGAGCAGTACTTC. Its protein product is CSATVYAGGPYEQYF.